Listed below are T cell receptor beta chains from one sample, sequenced in a study of vaccination and CD4 T cells after COVID-19. For these receptors, no antigen is known. TCRdb re-called the PCR reads with MiXCR, one entry per CDR3 protein. The data contain roughly 20,000 distinct CDR3 sequences, roughly 46% of them singletons. The source was CD4+ T cells from blood, cultured in vitro, collected about 7 months after SARS-CoV-2 vaccination. These TCRs come from a human donor who had recovered from COVID-19. The CDR3 runs from the conserved cysteine through the conserved F or W. The D gene is left open where the match is weak. Clone size is stated in some rows and not others, as once, few, many or a class when expanded.

V: TRBV20-1
size: -
D: TRBD1
J: TRBJ2-7
DNA: TGCAGTGCTAGGCCGGGACAGTTTTACGAGCAGTACTTC
CDR3: CSARPGQFYEQYF

V: TRBV7-9
size: -
D: -
J: TRBJ1-1
DNA: TGTGCCAGCAGCTTAGCGGCCAGCGCCACTGAAGCTTTCTTT
CDR3: CASSLAASATEAFF

V: TRBV7-8
size: few
D: -
J: TRBJ1-6
DNA: TGTGCCAGCAGCTTAACGGCGGGGTCACCCCTCCACTTT
CDR3: CASSLTAGSPLHF

V: TRBV7-9
size: few
D: -
J: TRBJ2-1
DNA: TGTGCCAGCACCTCTAGCGCTTACAATGAGCAGTTCTTC
CDR3: CASTSSAYNEQFF

V: TRBV25-1
size: medium-sized
D: -
J: TRBJ1-2
DNA: TGTGCCAGCAGCCCCAGGGGCGCCCATGGCTACACCTTC
CDR3: CASSPRGAHGYTF

V: TRBV6-1
size: -
D: -
J: TRBJ2-2
DNA: TGTGCCAGCAGGCCCACAGTCACCGGGGAGCTGTTTTTT
CDR3: CASRPTVTGELFF

V: TRBV20-1
size: -
D: TRBD1
J: TRBJ2-3
DNA: TGCAGTGCTAGGCCCGGACAGGGTCGGGGAGATACGCAGTATTTT
CDR3: CSARPGQGRGDTQYF

V: TRBV7-9
size: -
D: -
J: TRBJ2-3
DNA: TGTGCCAGCAGCTTAGCGCACAGTAGCACAGATACGCAGTATTTT
CDR3: CASSLAHSSTDTQYF

V: TRBV20-1
size: -
D: -
J: TRBJ1-1
DNA: TGCAGTGCTCCCTCACTCACTGAAGCTTTCTTT
CDR3: CSAPSLTEAFF

V: TRBV6-1
size: -
D: -
J: TRBJ2-1
DNA: TGTGCCAGCACCTCGGCCAGTTACAATGAGCAGTTCTTC
CDR3: CASTSASYNEQFF

V: TRBV24-1
size: few
D: TRBD1
J: TRBJ2-1
DNA: TGTGCCACCAGTGATGGACAGGGTCAATCTACAGCGAATGAGCAGTTCTTC
CDR3: CATSDGQGQSTANEQFF

V: TRBV6-1
size: once
D: -
J: TRBJ2-3
DNA: TGTGCCAGCAGGGGACCTGCAGGAGATACGCAGTATTTT
CDR3: CASRGPAGDTQYF

V: TRBV20-1
size: -
D: TRBD1
J: TRBJ1-5
DNA: TGCAGTGCTAGGGCGGACAGGGGCCAGCCCCAGCATTTT
CDR3: CSARADRGQPQHF

V: TRBV19
size: -
D: -
J: TRBJ1-2
DNA: TGTGCCAGTAGTATGGACGCCTACTATGGCTACACCTTC
CDR3: CASSMDAYYGYTF

V: TRBV20-1
size: -
D: TRBD1
J: TRBJ2-7
DNA: TGCAGTGCAACACAGGGGGCTTGGATGGGCGAGCAGTACTTC
CDR3: CSATQGAWMGEQYF

V: TRBV6-1
size: -
D: -
J: TRBJ2-3
DNA: TGTGCCAGCAGTACCATGGACGCGGACAGCACAGATACGCAGTATTTT
CDR3: CASSTMDADSTDTQYF

V: TRBV2
size: few
D: -
J: TRBJ2-7
DNA: TGTGCCAGCAGTGGGCAGGAATCCTCCTACGAGCAGTACTTC
CDR3: CASSGQESSYEQYF

V: TRBV20-1
size: medium-sized
D: -
J: TRBJ2-5
DNA: TGCAGTGCGGAGGTCTTCGGCCACCTCCAAGAGACCCAGTACTTC
CDR3: CSAEVFGHLQETQYF

V: TRBV19
size: -
D: -
J: TRBJ1-2
DNA: TGTGCCAGTAGTATAAGTGGCCTCAACTATGGCTACACCTTC
CDR3: CASSISGLNYGYTF

V: TRBV5-4
size: -
D: -
J: TRBJ2-1
DNA: TGTGCCAGCAGCTCACCGACGGGACTGTACAATGAGCAGTTCTTC
CDR3: CASSSPTGLYNEQFF

V: TRBV28
size: few
D: -
J: TRBJ1-2
DNA: TGTGCCAGCAGTCTTCTTGGGTGGGGGCAGGGCTACACCTTC
CDR3: CASSLLGWGQGYTF

V: TRBV20-1
size: -
D: -
J: TRBJ1-2
DNA: TGCAGTGCTAACAGGGACAACTATGGCTACACCTTC
CDR3: CSANRDNYGYTF

V: TRBV7-6
size: few
D: TRBD1
J: TRBJ2-5
DNA: TGTGCCAGCAGCCGGGACAGTCAAGAGACCCAGTACTTC
CDR3: CASSRDSQETQYF

V: TRBV7-2
size: once
D: -
J: TRBJ2-7
DNA: TGTGCCAGCAGCGACTACTACGAGCAGTACTTC
CDR3: CASSDYYEQYF

V: TRBV20-1
size: -
D: TRBD2
J: TRBJ2-3
DNA: TGCAGTGCTAGCGACACCGGGACTAGTTCACATACGCAGTATTTT
CDR3: CSASDTGTSSHTQYF

V: TRBV6-1
size: few
D: TRBD1
J: TRBJ1-1
DNA: TGTGCCAGCAGTACCCAGACAGGGACCACTGAAGCTTTCTTT
CDR3: CASSTQTGTTEAFF

V: TRBV6-1
size: -
D: -
J: TRBJ2-3
DNA: TGTGCCAGCAGTCCCCTCTCGGGGGCAGATACGCAGTATTTT
CDR3: CASSPLSGADTQYF

V: TRBV20-1
size: few
D: TRBD1
J: TRBJ2-5
DNA: TGCAGTGCTAGTGGACAGGGGTTAGCAGAGACCCAGTACTTC
CDR3: CSASGQGLAETQYF

V: TRBV6-4
size: -
D: -
J: TRBJ1-2
DNA: TGTGCCAGCAGTAGAGATTCAGGGGAATATGGCTACACCTTC
CDR3: CASSRDSGEYGYTF

V: TRBV19
size: -
D: -
J: TRBJ1-1
DNA: TGTGCCAGTAGTATGATGTTTGGTTTCACTGAAGCTTTCTTT
CDR3: CASSMMFGFTEAFF

V: TRBV20-1
size: once
D: TRBD2
J: TRBJ2-3
DNA: TGCAGTGCCTCCCGTCCAGGGGGTGCACTAGCGGGAACGGCTAGCACAGATACGCAGTATTTT
CDR3: CSASRPGGALAGTASTDTQYF

V: TRBV20-1
size: -
D: -
J: TRBJ1-1
DNA: TGCAGTGCTATACGGGGGGAGTGGGACACTGAAGCTTTCTTT
CDR3: CSAIRGEWDTEAFF

V: TRBV6-5
size: medium-sized
D: -
J: TRBJ1-6
DNA: TGTGCCAGCAGTTACGTGGGGGGAGGAGATTCACCCCTCCACTTT
CDR3: CASSYVGGGDSPLHF

V: TRBV6-4
size: few
D: TRBD1
J: TRBJ1-6
DNA: TGTGCCAGCAGTGACTCGGACAGGGGTTCACCCCTCCACTTT
CDR3: CASSDSDRGSPLHF

V: TRBV18
size: few
D: TRBD2
J: TRBJ2-1
DNA: TGTGCCAGCTCACCTAGCGGGAGGGCCGTTGTGTTCTTC
CDR3: CASSPSGRAVVFF

V: TRBV20-1
size: few
D: -
J: TRBJ1-2
DNA: TGCAGTGCTACCCGGGAGGGAAACTATGGCTACACCTTC
CDR3: CSATREGNYGYTF

V: TRBV5-4
size: -
D: -
J: TRBJ1-2
DNA: TGTGCCAGCAGTTCACCCCGTTATCGCCACCCCTATGGCTACACCTTC
CDR3: CASSSPRYRHPYGYTF

V: TRBV6-1
size: -
D: TRBD1
J: TRBJ1-6
DNA: TGTGCCAGCAGTACTACCGGGACAGGAAATTCACCCCTCCACTTT
CDR3: CASSTTGTGNSPLHF

V: TRBV7-2
size: -
D: -
J: TRBJ2-7
DNA: TGTGCCAGCAGCAGCAGTATCTACGAGCAGTACTTC
CDR3: CASSSSIYEQYF

V: TRBV20-1
size: -
D: -
J: TRBJ2-1
DNA: TGCAGTGCTAGGAAGAGTGGGGGCAATGAGCAGTTCTTC
CDR3: CSARKSGGNEQFF

V: TRBV7-6
size: few
D: -
J: TRBJ1-1
DNA: TGTGCCAGCAGCTTAGAGGGTTGGGACACTGAAGCTTTCTTT
CDR3: CASSLEGWDTEAFF

V: TRBV20-1
size: few
D: -
J: TRBJ1-6
DNA: TGCAGTGCTAGTTGGGGAGATTCACCCCTCCACTTT
CDR3: CSASWGDSPLHF

V: TRBV7-3
size: -
D: -
J: TRBJ2-3
DNA: TGTGCCAGCAGCCCTGGCCAAACCACAGATACGCAGTATTTT
CDR3: CASSPGQTTDTQYF

V: TRBV28
size: -
D: -
J: TRBJ2-1
DNA: TGTGCCAGCAGTGCGAGATCTCCCACCCCCTCCTACAATGAGCAGTTCTTC
CDR3: CASSARSPTPSYNEQFF

V: TRBV20-1
size: -
D: -
J: TRBJ1-1
DNA: TGCAGTGCTAGAGTCGGGCCCATGAACACTGAAGCTTTCTTT
CDR3: CSARVGPMNTEAFF

V: TRBV7-2
size: -
D: TRBD2
J: TRBJ2-7
DNA: TGTGCCAGCAGCTCCGGACTAGCGGGAGGCTACGAGCAGTACTTC
CDR3: CASSSGLAGGYEQYF

V: TRBV15
size: few
D: -
J: TRBJ2-7
DNA: TGTGCCACCAGCACTCTGACTGGGTACGAGCAGTACTTC
CDR3: CATSTLTGYEQYF

V: TRBV27
size: few
D: TRBD2
J: TRBJ2-7
DNA: TGTGCCAGCTCTTGGACTAGCGGGAGTATTAGGCAGTACTTC
CDR3: CASSWTSGSIRQYF

V: TRBV19
size: -
D: -
J: TRBJ1-5
DNA: TGTGCCAGTAGTAGCACAGGGAGCAATCAGCCCCAGCATTTT
CDR3: CASSSTGSNQPQHF

V: TRBV20-1
size: few
D: TRBD2
J: TRBJ2-7
DNA: TGCAGTGCCGTAAGGGGGACTAGCACCTACGAGCAGTACTTC
CDR3: CSAVRGTSTYEQYF

V: TRBV11-3
size: few
D: TRBD1
J: TRBJ2-7
DNA: TGTGCCAGCAGCCCCCGGGACAGGGTCTACGAGCAGTACTTC
CDR3: CASSPRDRVYEQYF

V: TRBV20-1
size: -
D: TRBD2
J: TRBJ2-7
DNA: TGCAGTGCCGCTAGCGGGAGGGACAACGAGCAGTACTTC
CDR3: CSAASGRDNEQYF

V: TRBV19
size: once
D: -
J: TRBJ2-1
DNA: TGTGCCAGTAGTATTCAGATGAACGTCTACAATGAGCAGTTCTTC
CDR3: CASSIQMNVYNEQFF

V: TRBV7-6
size: -
D: TRBD2
J: TRBJ2-1
DNA: TGTGCCAGCAGCCACGGGGGGTCTTCCCAGTTCTTC
CDR3: CASSHGGSSQFF

V: TRBV20-1
size: few
D: -
J: TRBJ2-3
DNA: TGCAGTGCTAATTTAGGAAGGCCGCAGTATTTT
CDR3: CSANLGRPQYF

V: TRBV20-1
size: -
D: -
J: TRBJ2-5
DNA: TGCAGTGCCAGCAGGACTCAAGAGACCCAGTACTTC
CDR3: CSASRTQETQYF

V: TRBV7-6
size: -
D: -
J: TRBJ1-1
DNA: TGTGCCAGCAGCAGACAGGCGTCTACGGGCACTGAAGCTTTCTTT
CDR3: CASSRQASTGTEAFF